This TCR beta chain derives from a study of blood T cell repertoires in COVID-19. About the research overall: Both acute and convalescent COVID-19 samples were obtained from the United States, Italy and Spain. PBMCs, B-cell-depleted T cells, or T cells provided the cDNA or gDNA that made up the material.

In the original analysis: Reference gene primer amplification gave nucleated cell count estimates. Here immunoSEQ multiplex PCR was the method, and the copy in TCRdb shows in-frame clones only, minus some. V and J calls and clone size come straight from that table; D and trimming were deduced from the DNA. The sample has roughly 82,000 clones, roughly 88% seen once. The CDR3 is 15 amino acids. The trim removed 2 bases at V and 1 base at J, leaving 4 bases unmatched. CDR1 is SGHNT, CDR2 YYREEE, per germline (reference sequence). The sequencing input was peripheral blood. The chain uses TRBV5-4 and TRBJ2-7; 9 bases map to TRBD1. The source of this sequence is a woman in her 50s in a cohort sampled during active COVID-19. CDR3 loop: CASSLKTGGSYEQYF. The CDR3 bases are TGTGCCAGCAGCTTAAAGACAGGGGGATCCTACGAGCAGTACTTC.